Sequencing of this T cell receptor beta chain was carried out in a study of blood T cell repertoires in COVID-19. Germline CDR1 and CDR2: SNHLY and FYNNEI. V trimming: 6 bases; J trimming: 6 bases; junction bases outside the gene matches: 0. The CDR3 is 12 residues long. Here immunoSEQ multiplex PCR was the method, and the copy in TCRdb shows in-frame clones only, minus some. The profile shows 130,000 or so clones, more than 80% of them singletons. The sequence was obtained from a human donor in a cohort sampled during active COVID-19. This chain links TRBV2 with TRBJ2-2; 8 bases match TRBD1. Source material: peripheral blood. CDR3 protein: CASRQGAGELFF. In DNA, the CDR3 is TGTGCCAGCAGACAGGGGGCCGGGGAGCTGTTTTTT.